These T cell receptor beta chains were read from a single sample in a study of shared clonotypes between healthy human individuals. Libraries were prepared by immunoSEQ multiplex PCR; TCRdb keeps only in-frame clonotypes and omits some of them. The sample includes over 850,000 clones, approximately 80% seen only once; the top ten take 0.6% to 0.75%. The material sequenced was memory CD4+ T cells from PBMCs. The receptors come from a man aged 18 to 29 in good health. Some clones in this sample may be carry-over from other donors' samples. Both conserved end residues are part of each CDR3. The D gene is left open where the match is weak. Expanded clones are given a class, and other clones once, few, many or no size at all.

clone size	V gene	J gene	D gene	CDR3 DNA	CDR3 protein
once	TRBV5-1	TRBJ2-5	TRBD2	TGCGCCAGCAGCTTGGGTCTAGCGGGTCAAGAGACCCAGTACTTC	CASSLGLAGQETQYF
NA	TRBV7-9	TRBJ2-3	TRBD2	TGTGCCAGCAGCCTTAGCGGGAGAGAGGATACGCAGTATTTT	CASSLSGREDTQYF
NA	TRBV6-1	TRBJ2-3	NA	TGTGCCAGCGCAAAACAGGGATTCACAGATACGCAGTATTTT	CASAKQGFTDTQYF
NA	TRBV5-6	TRBJ1-1	NA	TGTGCCAGCAGACCCTATACAGGGATGGAAGCTTTCTTT	CASRPYTGMEAFF
NA	TRBV5-1	TRBJ1-1	TRBD1	TGCGCCAGCGGCCGGACAGGGGGCGCGACTGAAGCTTTCTTT	CASGRTGGATEAFF
NA	TRBV7-9	TRBJ1-2	NA	TGTGCCAGCAGCGCCAATTCCCGGCTCTCTAACTATGGCTACACCTTC	CASSANSRLSNYGYTF
NA	TRBV7-2	TRBJ2-2	NA	TGTGCCAGCAGCTCACTTAGCGGCGGGGAGCTGTTTTTT	CASSSLSGGELFF
NA	TRBV10-3	TRBJ2-7	NA	TGTGCCATCAGTGAATGGGCCGGGGGTGGTGAGCAGTACTTC	CAISEWAGGGEQYF
once	TRBV7-9	TRBJ1-1	TRBD1	TGTGCCAGCAGCGATCCTACAGGGGGATTCATGAACACTGAAGCTTTCTTT	CASSDPTGGFMNTEAFF
NA	TRBV5-1	TRBJ2-1	NA	TGCGCCAGCAGCTTGTTGTGGACTGGGGTTTACAATGAGCAGTTCTTC	CASSLLWTGVYNEQFF
NA	TRBV5-1	TRBJ1-3	NA	TGCGCCAGCAGCTTGTTATATCAGGGAAACACCATATATTTT	CASSLLYQGNTIYF
once	TRBV28	TRBJ2-5	NA	TGTGCCAGCAGTTTTACCGGGACATTGGAGACCCAGTACTTC	CASSFTGTLETQYF
NA	TRBV19	TRBJ1-2	NA	TGTGCCAGTAGTATAGTAGGGAAATCCTATGGCTACACCTTC	CASSIVGKSYGYTF
NA	TRBV27	TRBJ1-2	NA	TGTGCCAGCAGTTTAGCACAGGGAGGCGGCTACACCTTC	CASSLAQGGGYTF
few	TRBV2	TRBJ2-7	TRBD1	TGTGCCAGCAGTAGGGACAGGGCTTCCTACGAGCAGTACTTC	CASSRDRASYEQYF
NA	TRBV28	TRBJ2-2	TRBD1	TGTGCCAGCAGTTTCTTCCGGGACAGCAACACCGGGGAGCTGTTTTTT	CASSFFRDSNTGELFF
NA	TRBV27	TRBJ2-5	NA	TGTGCCAGCAGTTCGTCAGGGACTTCGTACCAAGAGACCCAGTACTTC	CASSSSGTSYQETQYF
NA	TRBV21-1	TRBJ1-2	NA	TGTGCCAGCTGGGCTCAGGGGGGCTACACCTTC	CASWAQGGYTF
NA	TRBV23-1	TRBJ2-7	NA	TGCGCCAGCAGTCAGAACGGGCAGAATCATCCTTGGACCTACGAGCAGTACTTC	CASSQNGQNHPWTYEQYF
few	TRBV18	TRBJ2-2	NA	TGTGCCAGCTCACAAGGGGTGGCCCAATCCGGGGAGCTGTTTTTT	CASSQGVAQSGELFF
NA	TRBV27	TRBJ1-1	NA	TGTGCCAGCAGCTTCAGGGGCACTGAAGCTTTCTTT	CASSFRGTEAFF
NA	TRBV10-3	TRBJ2-2	TRBD2	TGTGCCATCAGGCGACTAGCTGGAAACACCGGGGAGCTGTTTTTT	CAIRRLAGNTGELFF
few	TRBV7-8	TRBJ2-1	NA	TGTGCCAGCAGCTTAGTATTTGGGAGCGTCTCCTACAATGAGCAGTTCTTC	CASSLVFGSVSYNEQFF
few	TRBV5-1	TRBJ1-1	NA	TGCGCCAGCAGCTTGGTGGCGGGACAAGAAGCTTTCTTT	CASSLVAGQEAFF
many	TRBV10-1	TRBJ2-1	NA	TGCGCCAGCAGTGACCCTTCGGACAATGAGCAGTTCTTC	CASSDPSDNEQFF
NA	TRBV6-5	TRBJ2-3	TRBD2	TGTGCCAGCAGTAACACCGGGAGGGGGACAGATACGCAGTATTTT	CASSNTGRGTDTQYF
NA	TRBV6-1	TRBJ2-7	TRBD1	TGTGCCAGCAGCCAACAGGGGTCCTACGAGCAGTACTTC	CASSQQGSYEQYF